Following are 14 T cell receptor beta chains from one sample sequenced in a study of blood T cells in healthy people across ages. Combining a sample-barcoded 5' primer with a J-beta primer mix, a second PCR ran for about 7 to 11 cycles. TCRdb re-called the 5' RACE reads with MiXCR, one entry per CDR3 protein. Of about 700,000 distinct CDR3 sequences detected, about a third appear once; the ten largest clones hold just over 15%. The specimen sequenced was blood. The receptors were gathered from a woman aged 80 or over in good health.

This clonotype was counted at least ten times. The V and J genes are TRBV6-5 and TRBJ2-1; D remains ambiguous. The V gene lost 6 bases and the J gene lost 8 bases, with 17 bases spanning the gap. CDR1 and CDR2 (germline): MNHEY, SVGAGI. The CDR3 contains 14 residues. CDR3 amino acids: CASRRETTLDEQFF. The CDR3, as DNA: TGTGCCAGCAGAAGGGAAACTACTTTGGATGAGCAGTTCTTC.

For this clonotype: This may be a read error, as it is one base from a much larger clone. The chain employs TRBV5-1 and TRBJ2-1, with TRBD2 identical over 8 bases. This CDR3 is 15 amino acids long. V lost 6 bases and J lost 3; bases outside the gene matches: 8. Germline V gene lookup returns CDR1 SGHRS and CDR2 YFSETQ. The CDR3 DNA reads TGCGCCAGCAACACAGCGGGGGCAAACTACAATGAGCAGTTCTTC. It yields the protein CASNTAGANYNEQFF.

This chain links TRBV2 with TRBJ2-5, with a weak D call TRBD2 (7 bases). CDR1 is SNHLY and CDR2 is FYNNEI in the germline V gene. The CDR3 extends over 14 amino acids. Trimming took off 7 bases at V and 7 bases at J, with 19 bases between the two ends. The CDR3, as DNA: TGTGCCAGCACCGAAGGGGGGGGGCCTAGGACCCAGTACTTC. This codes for CASTEGGGPRTQYF.

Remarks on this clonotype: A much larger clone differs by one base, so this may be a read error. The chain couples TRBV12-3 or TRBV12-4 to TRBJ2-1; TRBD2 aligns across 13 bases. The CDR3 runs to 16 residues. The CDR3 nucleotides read TGTGCCAACAGTCAAGGGACTAGCGGGGCGATCAATGAGCAGTTCTTC. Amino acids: CANSQGTSGAINEQFF.

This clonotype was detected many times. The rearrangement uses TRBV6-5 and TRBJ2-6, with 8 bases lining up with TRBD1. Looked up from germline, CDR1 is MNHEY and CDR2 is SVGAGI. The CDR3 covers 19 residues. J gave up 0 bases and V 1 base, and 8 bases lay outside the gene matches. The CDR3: CASSYFLTGAPSGANVLTF. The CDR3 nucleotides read TGTGCCAGCAGTTACTTTTTGACAGGGGCACCCTCTGGGGCCAACGTCCTGACTTTC.

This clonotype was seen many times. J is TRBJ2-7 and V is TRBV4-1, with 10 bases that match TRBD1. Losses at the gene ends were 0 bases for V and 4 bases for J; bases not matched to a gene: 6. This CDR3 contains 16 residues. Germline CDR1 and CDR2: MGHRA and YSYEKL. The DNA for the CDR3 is TGCGCCAGCAGCCAAGATGGTGACAGGGGGCTTTACGAGCAGTACTTC. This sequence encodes CASSQDGDRGLYEQYF.

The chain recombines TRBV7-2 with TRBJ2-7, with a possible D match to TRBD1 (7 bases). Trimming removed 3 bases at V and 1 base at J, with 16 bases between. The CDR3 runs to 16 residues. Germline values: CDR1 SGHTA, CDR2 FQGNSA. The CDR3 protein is CASSLVGGQSSYEQYF. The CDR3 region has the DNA TGTGCCAGCAGCTTGGTCGGGGGACAGTCTTCCTACGAGCAGTACTTC. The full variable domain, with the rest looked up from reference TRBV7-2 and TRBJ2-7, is GAGVSQSPSNKVTEKGKDVELRCDPISGHTALYWYRQSLGQGLEFLIYFQGNSAPDKSGLPSDRFSAERTGGSVSTLTIQRTQQEDSAVYLCASSLVGGQSSYEQYFGPGTRLTVT.

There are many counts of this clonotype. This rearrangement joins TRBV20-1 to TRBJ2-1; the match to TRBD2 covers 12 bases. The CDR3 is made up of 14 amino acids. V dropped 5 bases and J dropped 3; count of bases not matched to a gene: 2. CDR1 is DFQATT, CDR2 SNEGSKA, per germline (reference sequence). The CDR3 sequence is CSAPTSGGYNEQFF. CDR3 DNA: TGCAGTGCTCCGACTAGCGGGGGCTACAATGAGCAGTTCTTC.

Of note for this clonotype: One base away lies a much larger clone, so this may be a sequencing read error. The CDR3 DNA is TGTGCCAGCAGCAAAAGGGGAGCGGGGGAGCAGTACTTC. Protein product: CASSKRGAGEQYF. The chain joins TRBV7-6 to TRBJ2-7; 7 nucleotides line up with TRBD2. Germline V CDR1 and CDR2: SGHVS, FNYEAQ. Losses at the gene ends were 5 bases for V and 7 bases for J; bases not matched to a gene: 8. This CDR3 is built from 13 residues.

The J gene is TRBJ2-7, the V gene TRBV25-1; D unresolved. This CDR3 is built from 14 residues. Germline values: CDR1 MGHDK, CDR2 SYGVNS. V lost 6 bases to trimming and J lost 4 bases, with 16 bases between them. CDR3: CASSLARVSYEQYF. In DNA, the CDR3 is TGTGCCAGCAGCTTAGCCCGGGTGTCATACGAGCAGTACTTC.

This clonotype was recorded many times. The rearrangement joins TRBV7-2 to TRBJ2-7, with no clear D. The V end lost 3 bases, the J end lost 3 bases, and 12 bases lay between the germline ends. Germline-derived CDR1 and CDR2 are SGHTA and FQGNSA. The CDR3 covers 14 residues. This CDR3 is CASSFLRTNYEQYF. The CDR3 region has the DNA TGTGCCAGCAGCTTTCTCCGGACGAACTACGAGCAGTACTTC.

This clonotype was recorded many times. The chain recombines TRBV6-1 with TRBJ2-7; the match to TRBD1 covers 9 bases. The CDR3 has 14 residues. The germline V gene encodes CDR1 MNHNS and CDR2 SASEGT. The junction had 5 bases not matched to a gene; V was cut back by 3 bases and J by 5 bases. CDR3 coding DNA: TGTGCCAGCAGTGATCAGGACAGGGGACACGAGCAGTACTTC. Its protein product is CASSDQDRGHEQYF.

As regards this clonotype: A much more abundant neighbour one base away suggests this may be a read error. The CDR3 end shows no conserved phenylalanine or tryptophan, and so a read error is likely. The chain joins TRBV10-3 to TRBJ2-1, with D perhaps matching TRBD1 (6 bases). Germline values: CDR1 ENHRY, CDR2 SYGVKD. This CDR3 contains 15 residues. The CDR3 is CVISGGGTSYNEQFS. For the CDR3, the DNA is TGTGTCATCAGTGGGGGCGGTACCTCCTACAATGAGCAGTTCTCC.

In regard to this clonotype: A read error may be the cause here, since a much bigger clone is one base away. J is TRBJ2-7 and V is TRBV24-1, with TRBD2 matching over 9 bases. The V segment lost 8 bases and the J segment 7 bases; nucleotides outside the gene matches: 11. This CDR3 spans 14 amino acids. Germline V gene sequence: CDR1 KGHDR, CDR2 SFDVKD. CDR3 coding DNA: TGTGCCACCATCGCGGGGGGGTTCATCAATGAGCAGTACTTC. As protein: CATIAGGFINEQYF.